This is a list of T cell receptor beta chains from one sample in a study of blood T cells in healthy people across ages. TCRdb redid the calling of the 5' RACE reads with MiXCR, one entry per CDR3 protein. In the table there are about 780,000 distinct CDR3 sequences, about 26% of which are singletons. These data are also associated with another study on T cells of mothers and their children.

Material: blood. Receptors were obtained from a boy younger than 18 in good health. The CDR3 runs from the conserved cysteine through the conserved F or W. The D gene is left open where the match is weak. Clone size is given for some rows only: seen once, a few or many times, or a class if the clone is expanded.

J,V,size,D,DNA,CDR3
TRBJ2-1,TRBV7-9,few,TRBD2,TGTGCCAGCAGATACGCGGGGGGACGGGGTGAGCAGTTCTTC,CASRYAGGRGEQFF
TRBJ2-1,TRBV3-1,NA,TRBD2,TGTGCCAGCAGCCCCACTAGCGGGGGGGCCACTGAGCAGTTCTTC,CASSPTSGGATEQFF
TRBJ2-4,TRBV28,few,TRBD2,TGTGCCAGCAGCTCGCCGGGGGGGAACATTCAGTACTTC,CASSSPGGNIQYF
TRBJ2-7,TRBV6-5,NA,NA,TGTGCCAGCAGTTCTCGTTTGGCCAGGGTGGACGAGCAGTACTTC,CASSSRLARVDEQYF
TRBJ1-6,TRBV18,NA,NA,TGTGCCAGCTCACCAACAGGGACGAGCTCCTATAATTCACCCCTCCACTTT,CASSPTGTSSYNSPLHF
TRBJ1-2,TRBV12-5,few,NA,TGTGCTAGTGGTTTGGTAACCTGGGACACCCGGAGGGGGACCAACTATGGCTACACCTTC,CASGLVTWDTRRGTNYGYTF
TRBJ1-2,TRBV6-5,few,NA,TGTGCCAGCAGTCCCGCAGGGTATAGTAACTATGGCTACACCTTC,CASSPAGYSNYGYTF
TRBJ2-2,TRBV5-1,few,NA,TGCGCCAGCAGCTTACGTCCCCGGCTAGCTGGCACCGGGGAGCTGTTTTTT,CASSLRPRLAGTGELFF
TRBJ2-1,TRBV3-1,NA,TRBD2,TGTGCCAGCAGCCCAACCGGGGGAACAGCGGGGGGCTCCTTC,CASSPTGGTAGGSF
TRBJ1-4,TRBV3-1,few,NA,TGTGCCAGCAGCCAAGATTTCGGCAGGGGAGGAACTAATGAAAAACTGTTTTTT,CASSQDFGRGGTNEKLFF
TRBJ1-1,TRBV20-1,NA,NA,TGCAGTGCTAGCCCCCTGACACTCCGGAACACTGAAGCTTTCTTT,CSASPLTLRNTEAFF
TRBJ2-4,TRBV6-2/TRBV6-3,NA,NA,TGTGCCAGCAGTTCATTTTCGGAGGGCCGAAAAAACATTCAGTACTTC,CASSSFSEGRKNIQYF
TRBJ2-3,TRBV20-1,NA,NA,TGCAGTGCTAGTTTGTCGGGGCAGACAGATACGCAGTATTTT,CSASLSGQTDTQYF
TRBJ2-1,TRBV9,few,NA,TGTGCCAGCAGCGTAGACGAGGGGTCCTACAATGAGCAGTTCTTC,CASSVDEGSYNEQFF
TRBJ2-5,TRBV5-5,few,NA,TGTGCCAGCAGCCCGGGGCCGGAAGAGACCCAGTACTTC,CASSPGPEETQYF
TRBJ1-6,TRBV9,NA,NA,TGTGCCAGCAGCGTCCAGGGTTCACCCCTCCACTTT,CASSVQGSPLHF
TRBJ1-6,TRBV20-1,once,NA,TGCAGTGCTAGAGGGAACGGACAAGTTAATTCACCCCTCCACTTT,CSARGNGQVNSPLHF
TRBJ2-7,TRBV20-1,NA,TRBD1,TGCAGTGCTAGAGATGACAGGGTCTACGAGCAGTACTTC,CSARDDRVYEQYF
TRBJ1-4,TRBV20-1,few,TRBD1,TGCAGTGCTAGAACGGGTCCAGGGGGGCTCCATGAAAAACTGTTTTTT,CSARTGPGGLHEKLFF
TRBJ2-1,TRBV12-3/TRBV12-4,few,TRBD2,TGTGCCAGCAACCCCGCGGGGGGGATATACAATGAGCAGTTCTTC,CASNPAGGIYNEQFF
TRBJ1-3,TRBV28,NA,NA,TGTGCCAGCAGTTTAGGAGCAATGGGATACACCATATATTTT,CASSLGAMGYTIYF